The TCR beta chain described here comes from a study of identical twins (TCRdb year 2016). Turning to the overall study: The study deep-sequenced TCR alpha and beta repertoires from monozygotic twins, unrelated adults of various ages and cord blood to test whether fetal clonotypes persist. To rule out contamination, replicate twin experiments were performed at different times with different library preparation protocols. Overall study results and their limits: Recombination models systematically underestimated out-of-frame TCR alpha sharing in monozygotic twins but agreed with sharing between unrelated individuals. In beta out-of-frame sequences, excess twin sharing was weaker, because having fewer shared sequences lowered the signal-to-noise ratio. Because the same donors could not be followed over many years, the conclusions relied on cross-sectional statistical analysis. Invariant T cells such as MAIT and iNKT could partly confound zero-insertion analyses, though diverse VJ usage argued against this for most clonotypes. Abundant cord blood beta clonotypes had fewer insertions, young adult naive repertoires showed a similar but weaker trend, and memory repertoires showed no such trend. Compared with coincidental sharing between unrelated individuals, out-of-frame TCR alpha sequences shared between twins had an excess of sequences with low generation probability.

The germline V gene supplies CDR1 SQVTM and CDR2 ANQGSEA. The CDR3 contains 14 residues, cysteine and phenylalanine counted. The read is trimmed to its CDR3 DNA, 42 bases read in frame from base 1. V lost 7 bases and J lost 4 bases; the stretch between them is 19 bases long. Library preparation used 5' RACE. Instrument on record: Illumina HiSeq 2000. A universal primer binding site was added through template switching, and the final cDNA carried a unique molecular identifier so that TCR cDNA molecules could be counted accurately. First-strand cDNA for TCR alpha and beta chains was synthesized from specific primers in the conserved constant-segment region. Each cDNA library was double barcoded, with a SMART-Mk sample barcode plus Illumina barcodes, to control for contamination. TruSeq adapter sequences along with Illumina sample barcodes were introduced in two successive PCR steps. Sequencing of the TCR alpha and beta cDNA libraries was done on the Illumina HiSeq platform using custom primers. Concerning the study's data processing: Raw reads were processed with MiGEC to extract unique molecular identifiers, and MiXCR was used to determine CDR3 positions. Recombination models were inferred per individual with the repgenHMM and IGoR tools using an EM algorithm. The tcR package in R was used for shared clonotype analysis, with sharing normalized by the product of cloneset sizes. To study raw recombination free of thymic and clonal selection effects, out-of-frame nonproductive sequences were analyzed. TCRdb took the public reads, trimmed them with fastp at Q25, ran MiXCR for clone calling and kept in-frame beta chains. Entries are consolidated by CDR3 protein sequence, retaining the most common genes and DNA. The V and J calls come from TCRdb's annotation, not from the publication. Present in this sample are 500,000 to 600,000 distinct CDR3 sequences, approximately 22% of which were seen just once. Together, the top ten hold about 0.91% of the sample.

To note about this clonotype: Its antigen target is currently unknown. Base qualities were left out, and no much larger clone turns up one base away.

Every donor in the study was a healthy Caucasian. The twin cohort consisted of three pairs of female monozygotic twins, all aged roughly 18 to 30 years. CD4+ and CD8+ T cell populations were isolated with positive isolation kits from Invitrogen. The data also belong to a second study, concerning T cells expressing NK-cell markers. As the second study states: Fewer than ten donors provided sorted CD3+CD56+NKG2C+, CD3+CD56+NKG2C- and CD3+CD56-NKG2C+ T-cell subsets, whose TCR beta-chain repertoires were profiled. Among the eight sequenced donors, only one was HCMV-seronegative, while the other seven were HCMV-seropositive. In several experiments an anti-gammadeltaTCR antibody was added to restrict sorting to alphabetaTCR-expressing T cells. In several donors, the dominant CD3+CD56+NKG2C+ clonotypes ranked among the top 10 CD8+ clonotypes, making up roughly 1.0-7.0% of CD8+ T cells. Those dominant clonotypes were again the most abundant among CD3+CD56-NKG2C+ cells in a handful of donors, at about 25-60.1%. Whether the expanded NKG2C-expressing T cell clones were specific for HCMV antigens was left unclear. The study sequenced eight donors, all healthy volunteers chosen at random: three men and five women. To determine HCMV serostatus, a commercial ELISA kit was used to detect HCMV-specific IgG in serum. MIGEC was used to demultiplex reads and group reads by UMI, and MiTCR was used to assemble and quantify clonotypes. To remove erroneous sequences, TCR cDNA sequences were retained only when supported by two or more reads. The tcR package was used for downstream repertoire analysis, with clonotypes matched between fractions based on CDR3 nucleotide sequence plus V segment. VDJmatch was used to annotate antigen specificity against VDJdb, with one amino acid substitution in CDR3 permitted.

Sequencing was performed on CD4+ T cells sorted from blood. The chain is encoded by TRBV29-1 joined to TRBJ1-2; tentative D gene TRBD1, with 6 bases matching. This TCR was recovered from a woman between 18 and 29 years old in good health. The CDR3 region reads CSAQAFSDSYGYTF. The bases read TGCAGCGCCCAAGCATTCTCGGACAGCTATGGCTACACCTTC.